What follows are 12 T cell receptor beta chains derived from one specimen sequenced in a study of T cells in Graves' hyperthyroidism and ophthalmopathy. TCR beta CDR3 sequences were amplified from RNA transcripts. The primer set for the first-round RT-PCR of the TCR CDR3 was HTBI. TCRdb fed the multiplex PCR reads into MiXCR, producing one record per CDR3 protein. This sample has 360,000 or so distinct CDR3 sequences, with approximately 20% found just once. Sequencing used blood. The source of these receptors is a woman aged 18-29 years with Graves' hyperthyroidism.

At least ten counts were recorded for this clonotype. The chain carries TRBV19 and TRBJ1-2; unclear D gene. Deletions cut 4 bases from V and 7 bases from J, with 22 bases between. The germline CDR1 and CDR2 sequences are LNHDA and SQIVND (reference sequence). The CDR3 runs 16 residues. DNA for the CDR3: TGTGCCAGTAGTAGAGGAGCCGGCCTCGGTACTATTGGCTACACCTTC. Its translation is CASSRGAGLGTIGYTF.

This clonotype came up many times. The rearrangement links TRBV12-3 or TRBV12-4 to TRBJ1-1; D remains unclear. The CDR3 extends over 14 amino acids. Deletions cut 3 bases from V and 1 base from J, with 9 bases between. The DNA for the CDR3 is TGTGCCAGCAGTTTTGTGTGGGGGAACACTGAAGCTTTCTTT. As protein: CASSFVWGNTEAFF.

This clonotype was counted only a few times. This chain connects TRBV12-3 or TRBV12-4 to TRBJ2-5; no definite D call. The CDR3 consists of 12 residues. Trimming cost V 4 bases and J 4 bases, with 7 bases left between them. CDR3 nucleotides: TGTGCCAGCAGTTCCCGAAGAGAGACCCAGTACTTC. Amino acids: CASSSRRETQYF.

This clonotype occurred many times. CDR3: CASSLSQGIDMNTEAFF. For the CDR3, the DNA is TGCGCCAGCAGCTTGAGCCAGGGAATCGACATGAACACTGAAGCTTTCTTT. The chain is built from TRBV5-1 and TRBJ1-1, with TRBD1 as a possible D gene (5 bases). Trimming removed 1 base at V and 0 bases at J, with 16 bases between. The germline V gene encodes CDR1 SGHRS and CDR2 YFSETQ. The CDR3 sequence is 17 residues long.

The sample holds many counts of this clonotype. V and J are TRBV6-1 and TRBJ2-7; 7 positions agree with TRBD2. The germline V gene has CDR1 MNHNS and CDR2 SASEGT. This CDR3 has 15 amino acids. Trimming at V came to 7 bases and at J to 1 base, leaving 10 bases not matched to a gene. CDR3 sequence: CASNHNSGRSYEQYF. The CDR3 nucleotides are TGTGCCAGCAACCACAATAGCGGGCGATCCTACGAGCAGTACTTC.

This clonotype was seen repeatedly, ten times or more. This chain joins TRBV6-1 and TRBJ2-5; unclear D gene. This CDR3 is built from 13 residues. Deletions cut 3 bases from V and 7 bases from J, with 12 bases between. Germline CDR1 and CDR2: MNHNS and SASEGT. DNA for the CDR3: TGTGCCAGCAGTGATTCTAATTGGGGGACCCAGTACTTC. This translates into CASSDSNWGTQYF.

This clonotype was seen many times. The J gene is TRBJ2-7, the V gene TRBV20-1; 9 bases map to TRBD1. The CDR3 has 15 residues. V gave up 1 base and J gave up 5 bases; unmatched junction bases: 9. Germline V lookup: CDR1 DFQATT, CDR2 SNEGSKA (reference sequence). The CDR3 nucleotides are TGCAGTGCTAGAGGGAGAGGGGACAGGGACCACGAGCAGTACTTC. Its protein is CSARGRGDRDHEQYF.

J is TRBJ2-7 and V is TRBV14; TRBD1 aligns across 8 bases. From germline, CDR1 is SGHDN and CDR2 FVKESK. The CDR3 sequence is 14 residues long. Trimming cost V 3 bases and J 5 bases; bases outside gene matches: 6. The CDR3 sequence is CASSHMDRAHEQYF. Here the CDR3 DNA reads TGTGCCAGCAGCCACATGGACAGGGCCCACGAGCAGTACTTC.

This clonotype has at least ten counts. The chain couples TRBV2 to TRBJ1-5, with D unclear. Looked up from germline, CDR1 is SNHLY and CDR2 is FYNNEI. The CDR3 loop spans 14 amino acids. V lost 5 bases, J lost 2 bases, and 10 bases lay in between. CDR3 DNA: TGTGCCAGCAGTCCCCCCCCGGGCAATCAGCCCCAGCATTTT. Amino acid sequence: CASSPPPGNQPQHF.

This clonotype was detected many times. CDR3 DNA sequence: TGTGCCAGCAGTCCTTGGACAGGAATGAACACTGAAGCTTTCTTT. It codes for CASSPWTGMNTEAFF. The chain couples TRBV27 to TRBJ1-1; 7 bases line up with TRBD1. V trimming: 5 bases; J trimming: 0 bases; junction bases outside the gene matches: 6. CDR3 length: 15 amino acids. CDR1 is MNHEY, CDR2 SMNVEV, per germline (reference sequence).

This clonotype was picked up a small number of times. This chain uses TRBV27 with TRBJ2-7, with no clear D. Between the trimmed V and J ends, which lost 2 bases and 1 base, there was a span of 12 bases. The length of the CDR3 is 15 residues. The germline gives CDR1 MNHEY, CDR2 SMNVEV (reference sequence). CDR3 nucleotide sequence: TGTGCCAGCAGTTTAGAACCCCTGGGATCCTACGAGCAGTACTTC. Translating it yields CASSLEPLGSYEQYF.

This clonotype has a handful of counts. The chain couples TRBV2 to TRBJ2-5, with TRBD1 matching over 7 bases. V gave up 7 bases and J gave up 2 bases; unmatched junction bases: 4. The germline V gene encodes CDR1 SNHLY and CDR2 FYNNEI. This CDR3 is built from 13 residues. CDR3 sequence: CASTRGQQETQYF. In DNA, the CDR3 is TGTGCCAGCACCCGGGGACAGCAAGAGACCCAGTACTTC.